Listed below are T cell receptor beta chains from one sample, sequenced in a study of cytomegalovirus exposure and HLA in healthy donors. TCRdb keeps only in-frame clones here, not all; method: immunoSEQ multiplex PCR. The profile shows approximately 110,000 clones, around 70% of them singletons. The specimen sequenced was PBMCs. Every receptor here comes from a man aged 35-49 years in good health and CMV-seropositive. The CDR3 runs from the conserved cysteine through the conserved F or W. The D gene is left open where the match is weak. Clone size is shown for a subset of rows, as once, few, many or a class of expanded clone.

d_gene | j_gene | len | abundance | v_gene | CDR3aa | CDR3nt
NA | TRBJ2-2 | 14 | once | TRBV4-1 | CASSQPAGTGELFF | TGCGCCAGCAGCCAACCAGCAGGGACCGGGGAGCTGTTTTTT
TRBD2 | TRBJ2-1 | 16 | NA | TRBV23-1 | CASSQIGQLAGNEQFF | TGCGCCAGCAGTCAAATTGGCCAACTAGCGGGTAATGAGCAGTTCTTC
NA | TRBJ2-3 | 16 | few | TRBV7-6 | CASSSQDYRNADTQYF | TGTGCCAGCAGTTCGCAGGATTACAGGAATGCAGATACGCAGTATTTT
NA | TRBJ1-1 | 13 | NA | TRBV19 | CASSPSQDLEAFF | TGTGCCAGTAGCCCCAGCCAGGATCTTGAAGCTTTCTTT
TRBD2 | TRBJ2-1 | 16 | NA | TRBV2 | CASSEELAGIYNEQFF | TGTGCCAGCAGTGAAGAGTTAGCGGGTATCTACAATGAGCAGTTCTTC
NA | TRBJ2-4 | 16 | NA | TRBV7-2 | CASSITGWLAKNIQYF | TGTGCCAGCAGCATCACAGGGTGGTTAGCCAAAAACATTCAGTACTTC
NA | TRBJ2-1 | 15 | NA | TRBV7-2 | CASSSSSGAYNEQFF | TGTGCCAGCAGCTCGAGTAGCGGAGCATACAATGAGCAGTTCTTC
NA | TRBJ2-3 | 14 | NA | TRBV5-1 | CASSLNQGTDTQYF | TGCGCCAGCAGCTTGAATCAGGGCACAGATACGCAGTATTTT
NA | TRBJ2-3 | 14 | once | TRBV10-2 | CASSEGHNTDTQYF | TGCGCCAGCAGTGAGGGACATAACACAGATACGCAGTATTTT
TRBD1 | TRBJ1-4 | 15 | NA | TRBV4-1 | CASSQGGTGDEKLFF | TGCGCCAGCAGCCAAGGAGGGACAGGGGATGAAAAACTGTTTTTT
TRBD1 | TRBJ2-1 | 16 | NA | TRBV5-1 | CASSPYPGQGGEEQFF | TGCGCCAGCAGCCCCTACCCGGGACAGGGGGGAGAAGAGCAGTTCTTC
NA | TRBJ1-1 | 14 | NA | TRBV19 | CASSPAGVATEAFF | TGTGCCAGTAGCCCCGCCGGAGTAGCGACTGAAGCTTTCTTT
NA | TRBJ1-1 | 13 | NA | TRBV6-5 | CASSPAVNTEAFF | TGTGCCAGCAGCCCTGCGGTGAACACTGAAGCTTTCTTT
NA | TRBJ2-1 | 14 | NA | TRBV6-1 | CASGRDTTYNEQFF | TGTGCCAGCGGCCGGGACACTACCTACAATGAGCAGTTCTTC
NA | TRBJ2-3 | 15 | few | TRBV6-6 | CASSYWAGSTDTQYF | TGTGCCAGCAGTTACTGGGCAGGGAGCACAGATACGCAGTATTTT
NA | TRBJ1-1 | 14 | NA | TRBV5-4 | CASSLGTANTEAFF | TGTGCCAGCAGCTTAGGCACAGCGAACACTGAAGCTTTCTTT
TRBD1 | TRBJ2-7 | 15 | few | TRBV29-1 | CSVEVRQGAGYEQYF | TGCAGCGTTGAAGTAAGACAGGGGGCCGGCTACGAGCAGTACTTC
TRBD1 | TRBJ2-7 | 15 | NA | TRBV5-4 | CASSLPPGQGNEQYF | TGTGCCAGCAGCCTTCCCCCGGGACAGGGAAACGAGCAGTACTTC
NA | TRBJ2-7 | 12 | NA | TRBV4-2 | CASSQDVSEQYF | TGTGCCAGCAGCCAAGATGTCTCCGAGCAGTACTTC
NA | TRBJ1-1 | 15 | NA | TRBV4-1 | CASSRNTGLQTEAFF | TGCGCCAGCAGCCGTAACACAGGGTTGCAGACTGAAGCTTTCTTT
TRBD1 | TRBJ2-3 | 13 | NA | TRBV29-1 | CSVEGQGSDTQYF | TGCAGCGTTGAAGGACAGGGGTCGGATACGCAGTATTTT
TRBD2 | TRBJ2-4 | 15 | NA | TRBV7-2 | CASSLSGNPKNIQYF | TGTGCCAGCAGCCTGAGCGGGAACCCTAAGAACATTCAGTACTTC
TRBD1 | TRBJ2-7 | 14 | NA | TRBV28 | CASSSGQGSYEQYF | TGTGCCAGCAGTTCGGGACAGGGGTCCTACGAGCAGTACTTC
NA | TRBJ1-1 | 13 | NA | TRBV27 | CASSSSGNTEAFF | TGTGCCAGCAGTTCCTCGGGGAACACTGAAGCTTTCTTT
NA | TRBJ2-1 | 16 | NA | TRBV9 | CASSLRPGLDSNEQFF | TGTGCCAGCAGCCTAAGACCGGGACTCGACTCCAATGAGCAGTTCTTC
TRBD2 | TRBJ2-7 | 17 | NA | TRBV4-2 | CASSQEETSGSTYEQYF | TGTGCCAGCAGCCAAGAAGAGACTAGCGGTTCTACCTACGAGCAGTACTTC
NA | TRBJ2-5 | 15 | few | TRBV19 | CASSISPAGGETQYF | TGTGCCAGTAGTATTTCTCCGGCAGGGGGGGAGACCCAGTACTTC
NA | TRBJ1-1 | 12 | few | TRBV5-4 | CAIEGFNTEAFF | TGTGCCATCGAGGGATTCAACACTGAAGCTTTCTTT
NA | TRBJ1-4 | 14 | once | TRBV14 | CASSLLETNEKLFF | TGTGCCAGCAGCTTACTCGAGACTAATGAAAAACTGTTTTTT